This TCR beta chain was sequenced in a study of blood T cell repertoires in COVID-19. Per the authors' pipeline: Amplification of reference gene primers was used by the study to estimate nucleated cell counts. The repertoire was sequenced with immunoSEQ multiplex PCR; TCRdb's copy has only in-frame clones and lacks some. V, J and clone size were drawn from that table, and D and trimming were deduced from the DNA. The sample holds about 400,000 clones, 70% to 90% seen once. Germline loops: CDR1 SGHNT, CDR2 YYREEE (reference sequence). The CDR3 sequence is 15 residues long. V gave up 5 bases and J gave up 2 bases, with 13 bases separating them.

J is TRBJ2-2 and V is TRBV5-4; a possible D gene is TRBD1 (6 bases). The receptor was isolated from a human donor in a cohort sampled during active COVID-19. The sample comprised peripheral blood. The CDR3 is CASSTGHLNTGELFF. CDR3 nucleotides: TGTGCCAGCAGTACGGGACACCTAAACACCGGGGAGCTGTTTTTT.